This T cell receptor (beta chain) is from a study of technical replicates of blood from several donors. Trimming removed 5 bases from V and 4 bases from J; junction bases left unmatched: 4. Germline lookup yields CDR1 MNHNY and CDR2 SVGAGI (reference sequence). This CDR3 is built from 14 residues. The repertoire was sequenced with immunoSEQ multiplex PCR; TCRdb's copy has only in-frame clones and lacks some. Here the sample spans approximately 59,000 clones, more than 75% being singletons. V is TRBV6-6 and J is TRBJ2-3, with TRBD1 identical over 9 bases. The clonotype originates from a human donor in good health. Some clones in this sample may be carry-over from other donors' samples. Sequences were obtained from PBMCs. For the CDR3, the DNA is TGTGCCAGCAGTGAGACAGGGGGTGCAGATACGCAGTATTTT. This codes for CASSETGGADTQYF.